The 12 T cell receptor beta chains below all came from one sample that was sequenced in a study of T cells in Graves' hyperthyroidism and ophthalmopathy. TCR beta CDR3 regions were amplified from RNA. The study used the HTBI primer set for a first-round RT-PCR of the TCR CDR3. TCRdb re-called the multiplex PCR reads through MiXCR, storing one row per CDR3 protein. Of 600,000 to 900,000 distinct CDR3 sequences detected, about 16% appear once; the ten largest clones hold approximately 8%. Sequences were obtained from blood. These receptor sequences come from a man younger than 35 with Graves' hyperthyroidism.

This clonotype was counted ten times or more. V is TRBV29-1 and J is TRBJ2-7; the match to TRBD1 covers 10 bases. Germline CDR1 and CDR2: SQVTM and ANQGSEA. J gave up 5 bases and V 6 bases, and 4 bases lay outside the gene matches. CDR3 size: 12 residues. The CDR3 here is CSVKTGGHEQYF. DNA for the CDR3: TGCAGCGTCAAGACAGGGGGCCACGAGCAGTACTTC.

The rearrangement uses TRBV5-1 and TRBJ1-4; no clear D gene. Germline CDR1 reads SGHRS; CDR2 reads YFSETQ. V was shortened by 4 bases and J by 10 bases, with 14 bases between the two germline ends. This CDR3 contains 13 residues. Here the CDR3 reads CASSPRERGKLFF. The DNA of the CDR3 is TGCGCCAGCAGCCCCCGAGAACGAGGAAAACTGTTTTTT. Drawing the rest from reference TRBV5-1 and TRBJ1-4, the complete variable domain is KAGVTQTPRYLIKTRGQQVTLSCSPISGHRSVSWYQQTPGQGLQFLFEYFSETQRNKGNFPGRFSGRQFSNSRSEMNVSTLELGDSALYLCASSPRERGKLFFGSGTQLSVL.

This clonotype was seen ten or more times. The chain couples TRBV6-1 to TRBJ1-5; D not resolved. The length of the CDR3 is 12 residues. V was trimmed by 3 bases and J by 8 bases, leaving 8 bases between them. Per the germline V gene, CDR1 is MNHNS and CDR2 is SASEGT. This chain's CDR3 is CASSEPPKPQHF. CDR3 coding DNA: TGTGCCAGCAGTGAGCCTCCGAAGCCCCAGCATTTT.

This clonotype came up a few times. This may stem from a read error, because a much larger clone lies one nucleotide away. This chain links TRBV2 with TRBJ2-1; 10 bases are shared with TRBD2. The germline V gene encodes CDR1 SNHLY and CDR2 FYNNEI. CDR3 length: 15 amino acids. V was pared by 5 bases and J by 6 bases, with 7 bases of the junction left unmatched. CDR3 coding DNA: TGTGCCAGCAGTCGGACTAGCGGACCTCCCAATGAGCAGTTCTTC. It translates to CASSRTSGPPNEQFF. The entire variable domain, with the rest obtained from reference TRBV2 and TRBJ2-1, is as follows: EPEVTQTPSHQVTQMGQEVILRCVPISNHLYFYWYRQILGQKVEFLVSFYNNEISEKSEIFDDQFSVERPDGSNFTLKIRSTKLEDSAMYFCASSRTSGPPNEQFFGPGTRLTVL.

For the CDR3, the DNA is TGTGCCAGCAGCCACGGCCCCGCCCCAGATACGCAGTATTTT. This sequence encodes CASSHGPAPDTQYF. The genes are TRBV6-5 and TRBJ2-3, with D unclear. V shed 6 bases and J shed 4 bases, with 14 bases lying between them. The V gene's germline CDR1 is MNHEY and CDR2 SVGAGI. This CDR3 spans 14 amino acids.

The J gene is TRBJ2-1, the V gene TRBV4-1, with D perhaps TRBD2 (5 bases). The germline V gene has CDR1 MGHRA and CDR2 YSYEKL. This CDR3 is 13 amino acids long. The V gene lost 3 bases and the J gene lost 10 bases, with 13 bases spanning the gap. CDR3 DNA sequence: TGCGCCAGCAGCCAGACCATGGACTGGGAGCAGTTCTTC. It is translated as CASSQTMDWEQFF.

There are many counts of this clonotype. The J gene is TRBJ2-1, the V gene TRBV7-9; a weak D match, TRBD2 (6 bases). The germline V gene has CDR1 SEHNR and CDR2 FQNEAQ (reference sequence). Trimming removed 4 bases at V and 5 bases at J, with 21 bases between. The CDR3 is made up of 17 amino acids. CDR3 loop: CASSSPGLRIVNNEQFF. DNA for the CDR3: TGTGCCAGCAGCTCCCCGGGACTTCGAATTGTGAACAATGAGCAGTTCTTC.

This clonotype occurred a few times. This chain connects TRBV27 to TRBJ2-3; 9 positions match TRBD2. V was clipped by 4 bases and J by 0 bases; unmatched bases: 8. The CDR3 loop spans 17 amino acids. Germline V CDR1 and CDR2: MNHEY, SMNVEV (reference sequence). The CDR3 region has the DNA TGTGCCAGCAGTTCGCTTGGACTAGCGCTTAGCACAGATACGCAGTATTTT. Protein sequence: CASSSLGLALSTDTQYF.

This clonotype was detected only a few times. CDR3 DNA: TGCAGCGTTGAACTAAGGGGGACGGGCACTGAAGCTTTCTTT. Translation: CSVELRGTGTEAFF. The chain combines TRBV29-1 with TRBJ1-1, with TRBD1 as a possible D gene (6 bases). Trimming cost V 2 bases and J 4 bases, with 14 bases left between them. Looked up from germline, CDR1 is SQVTM and CDR2 is ANQGSEA. The CDR3 has 14 amino acids.

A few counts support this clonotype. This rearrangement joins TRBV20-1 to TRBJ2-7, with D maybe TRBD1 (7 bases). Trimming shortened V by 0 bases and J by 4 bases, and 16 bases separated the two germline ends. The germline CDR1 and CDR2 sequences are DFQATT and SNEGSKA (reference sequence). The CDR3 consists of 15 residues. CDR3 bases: TGCAGTGCTAGAGATGGAGGGACAGTCAATTACGAGCAGTACTTC. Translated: CSARDGGTVNYEQYF.

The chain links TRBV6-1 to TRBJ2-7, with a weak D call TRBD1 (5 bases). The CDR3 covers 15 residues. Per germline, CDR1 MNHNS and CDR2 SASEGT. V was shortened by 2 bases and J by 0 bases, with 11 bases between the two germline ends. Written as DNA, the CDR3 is TGTGCCAGCAGTGAATCAGGGCGCAGCTCCTACGAGCAGTACTTC. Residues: CASSESGRSSYEQYF.

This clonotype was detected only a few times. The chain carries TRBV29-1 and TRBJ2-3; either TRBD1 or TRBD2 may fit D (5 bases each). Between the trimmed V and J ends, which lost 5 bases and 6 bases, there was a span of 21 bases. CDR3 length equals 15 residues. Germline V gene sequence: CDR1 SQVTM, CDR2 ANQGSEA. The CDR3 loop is CSVPLGTHGSDTQYF. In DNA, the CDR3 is TGCAGCGTTCCTCTCGGGACGCACGGTAGCGATACGCAGTATTTT.